This T cell receptor (beta chain) was recorded in a study of blood T cell repertoires in COVID-19. About the study: COVID-19 samples collected from the United States, Italy and Spain covered acute and convalescent phases. PBMCs, B-cell-depleted T cells, or T cells provided the cDNA or gDNA that made up the material.

In the source study's methods: Estimated nucleated cell counts came from reference gene primer amplification. Sequencing used immunoSEQ multiplex PCR; TCRdb keeps in-frame clones, though not all of them. D and trimming were read from the DNA, whereas the V and J calls and clone size are those reported in that table. The sample contains 250,000 or so clones, around nine tenths of which appear only once. Sequenced input: peripheral blood. This TCR derives from a woman aged 40 to 50 who had recovered from COVID-19.

The CDR3 loop is CASSLVRLNYGYTF. CDR3 sequence (DNA): TGTGCCAGCAGCTTGGTGAGGCTTAACTATGGCTACACCTTC. This chain connects TRBV5-6 to TRBJ1-2; D uncertain. V shed 0 bases and J shed 1 base, with 7 bases lying between them. The CDR3 extends over 14 amino acids. Germline V gene lookup returns CDR1 SGHDT and CDR2 YYEEEE.